The 26 T cell receptor beta chains below all came from one sample that was sequenced in a study of blood T cell repertoires in COVID-19. The assay was immunoSEQ multiplex PCR, and TCRdb's table has in-frame clones only and misses some. The data contain around 300,000 clones, around four fifths of them singletons. Sequenced material: peripheral blood. The source is a man aged 30 to 39 with active or convalescent COVID-19.

The V gene is TRBV3-1 (or the pseudogene TRBV3-2), the J gene TRBJ1-6; no firm D call. The germline V gene encodes CDR1 LGHDT and CDR2 YNNKEL (reference sequence). V lost 3 bases and J lost 8, with 2 bases in between. The CDR3 is made up of 11 amino acids. CDR3 region: CASSHYSPLHF. Here the CDR3 DNA reads TGTGCCAGCAGCCACTATTCACCCCTCCACTTT.

Only one count was recorded for this clone. The chain links TRBV27 to TRBJ1-3; a possible D gene is TRBD1 (5 bases). Germline V gene sequence: CDR1 MNHEY, CDR2 SMNVEV (reference sequence). V shed 0 bases and J shed 0 bases, with 6 bases lying between them. The CDR3 totals 15 residues. The CDR3 here is CASSLSTVSGNTIYF. CDR3 bases: TGTGCCAGCAGTTTATCGACAGTCTCTGGAAACACCATATATTTT.

The rearrangement joins TRBV19 to TRBJ2-3, with D possibly matching TRBD1 (6 bases). The CDR3 totals 13 residues. The germline V gene encodes CDR1 LNHDA and CDR2 SQIVND (reference sequence). V was trimmed by 8 bases and J by 5 bases, leaving 14 bases between them. CDR3 coding DNA: TGTGCCAGTTCAGGGGCTGGGGGAGATACGCAGTATTTT. Protein product: CASSGAGGDTQYF.

J is TRBJ2-7 and V is TRBV24-1, with 16 bases fitting TRBD2. In germline, CDR1 is KGHDR, CDR2 SFDVKD. The CDR3 spans 17 residues. Trimming took 7 bases from V and 0 from J; bases not matched to a gene: 5. The CDR3 DNA is TGTGCCACCAGACCGGGACTAGCGGGAGGGGTCTCCTACGAGCAGTACTTC. Amino acid sequence: CATRPGLAGGVSYEQYF.

This chain joins TRBV19 and TRBJ2-1, with D maybe TRBD1 (5 bases). Deletions cut 6 bases from V and 6 bases from J, with 21 bases between. Germline V gene data show CDR1 as LNHDA and CDR2 as SQIVND (reference sequence). The CDR3 contains 16 residues. The CDR3 here is CASRIRSQGAFNEQFF. Written as DNA, the CDR3 is TGTGCCAGTAGGATTAGGAGCCAAGGGGCTTTCAATGAGCAGTTCTTC.

The genes are TRBV7-2 and TRBJ2-1; 16 bases map to TRBD2. J was trimmed by 7 bases and V by 5 bases; bases with no gene match: 8. The CDR3 has 17 amino acids. Germline V CDR1 and CDR2: SGHTA, FQGNSA. Here the CDR3 DNA reads TGTGCCAGCAGCCCCCTGGGACTAGCGGGGGGGCTGAATGAGCAGTTCTTC. Its translation: CASSPLGLAGGLNEQFF. The full variable domain, rest sourced from reference TRBV7-2 and TRBJ2-1, is GAGVSQSPSNKVTEKGKDVELRCDPISGHTALYWYRQSLGQGLEFLIYFQGNSAPDKSGLPSDRFSAERTGGSVSTLTIQRTQQEDSAVYLCASSPLGLAGGLNEQFFGPGTRLTVL.

V gene TRBV9 combines with J gene TRBJ1-6, with 10 bases matching TRBD1. The trim removed 5 bases at V and 7 bases at J, leaving 6 bases unmatched. CDR3 length: 15 amino acids. CDR1 is SGDLS, CDR2 YYNGEE, per germline. The CDR3 loop reads CASSVQDRGNSPLHF. DNA for the CDR3: TGTGCCAGCAGTGTTCAGGACAGGGGGAATTCACCCCTCCACTTT. Together with reference TRBV9 and TRBJ1-6, the CDR3 gives the full variable domain: DSGVTQTPKHLITATGQRVTLRCSPRSGDLSVYWYQQSLDQGLQFLIQYYNGEERAKGNILERFSAQQFPDLHSELNLSSLELGDSALYFCASSVQDRGNSPLHFGNGTRLTVT.

The chain couples TRBV5-1 to TRBJ1-2; the D gene is possibly TRBD1 (6 bases). CDR3 length equals 14 residues. CDR1 and CDR2 (germline): SGHRS, YFSETQ. Trimming left V 4 bases short and J 4 bases short, with 14 bases between. This CDR3 reads CASSPEVDSYGYTF. CDR3 sequence (DNA): TGCGCCAGCAGCCCGGAGGTGGACAGCTATGGCTACACCTTC.

The chain recombines TRBV19 with TRBJ1-2, with D tentatively TRBD1 (5 bases). In germline, CDR1 is LNHDA, CDR2 SQIVND (reference sequence). The V gene lost 3 bases and the J gene lost 6 bases, with 14 bases spanning the gap. The CDR3 consists of 14 residues. The chain's CDR3 is CASSIGASRDGYTF. CDR3 DNA: TGTGCCAGTAGTATTGGGGCGTCCCGCGATGGCTACACCTTC.

V and J are TRBV29-1 and TRBJ2-3; 9 bases line up with TRBD2. Germline CDR1 reads SQVTM; CDR2 reads ANQGSEA. The CDR3 runs to 16 residues. The trim removed 4 bases at V and 3 bases at J, leaving 11 bases unmatched. CDR3 sequence: CSVAHIAGEGTDTQYF. The DNA of the CDR3 is TGCAGCGTTGCCCATATAGCGGGAGAGGGTACAGATACGCAGTATTTT.

The V gene is TRBV6-5, the J gene TRBJ2-1; 7 bases align to TRBD1. J lost 8 bases, V lost 6 bases, and 13 bases had no gene match. Germline V gene lookup returns CDR1 MNHEY and CDR2 SVGAGI. CDR3 length: 15 residues. The CDR3 reads CASSVIGGVNDEQFF. In DNA, the CDR3 is TGTGCCAGCAGCGTGATAGGGGGCGTAAATGATGAGCAGTTCTTC.

This chain links TRBV11-3 with TRBJ1-1; D remains ambiguous. This CDR3 is 14 amino acids long. The V end lost 2 bases, the J end lost 0 bases, and 7 bases lay between the germline ends. CDR1 SGHNT and CDR2 YENEEA come from the germline V gene. CDR3 nucleotide sequence: TGTGCCAGCAGCTTAAGGAGTATGAACACTGAAGCTTTCTTT. Translating gives CASSLRSMNTEAFF.

A remark on this clone: At one end, the junction sequence differs from germline, possibly due to a read error. CDR3 nucleotide sequence: TGTGCCAGCAGTTACTCGCAAGGACAGGGGAGTGACTTC. The encoded protein is CASSYSQGQGSDF. J is TRBJ1-2 and V is TRBV6-6, with 9 nucleotides matching TRBD1. The germline V gene encodes CDR1 MNHNY and CDR2 SVGAGI (reference sequence). The CDR3 extends over 13 amino acids.

This clone is a singleton in its sample. V is TRBV28 and J is TRBJ1-5; D remains ambiguous. This CDR3 contains 15 residues. Germline CDR1 is MDHEN and CDR2 is SYDVKM. Between the trimmed V and J ends, which lost 0 bases and 1 base, there was a span of 7 bases. As DNA, the CDR3 is TGTGCCAGCAGTTTATGGGCCCCCAGCAATCAGCCCCAGCATTTT. Encoded protein: CASSLWAPSNQPQHF.

The rearrangement joins TRBV19 to TRBJ1-5; TRBD1 is a possible D gene (5 bases). CDR1 is LNHDA and CDR2 is SQIVND in the germline V gene (reference sequence). The CDR3 is 15 residues long. Trimming cost V 3 bases and J 0 bases, with 9 bases left between them. The CDR3 DNA sequence: TGTGCCAGTAGTATGTTCAGGGCTAGCAATCAGCCCCAGCATTTT. Amino acid sequence: CASSMFRASNQPQHF.

The CDR3 protein is CASTPGQGLAGYTF. CDR3 nucleotide sequence: TGTGCAAGCACCCCGGGACAGGGGTTAGCTGGCTACACCTTC. The chain recombines TRBV12-2 with TRBJ1-2; the table calls TRBD1, which could not be checked here. TRBV12-2 is recorded as a pseudogene. CDR3 size: 14 residues.

The chain employs TRBV25-1 and TRBJ2-1, with D possibly matching TRBD1 (6 bases). Germline V CDR1 and CDR2: MGHDK, SYGVNS. This CDR3 is 15 amino acids long. V lost 2 bases to trimming and J lost 1 base, with 9 bases between them. CDR3 amino acids: CASSEPGESYNEQFF. CDR3 nucleotide sequence: TGTGCCAGCAGTGAACCAGGGGAGTCCTACAATGAGCAGTTCTTC.

The chain combines TRBV27 with TRBJ2-4, with 8 bases lining up with TRBD2. V gave up 3 bases and J gave up 8 bases; unmatched junction bases: 9. This CDR3 region has 15 residues. CDR1 is MNHEY, CDR2 SMNVEV, per germline (reference sequence). In DNA form, the CDR3 reads TGTGCCAGCAGTTTGAGAAGGGACGGGGGGGACATTCAGTACTTC. It codes for CASSLRRDGGDIQYF.

The chain is built from TRBV2 and TRBJ2-4, with 7 nucleotides matching TRBD2. CDR1 and CDR2 (germline): SNHLY, FYNNEI. The CDR3 is 14 amino acids. Unmatched junction bases numbered 2, after V lost 3 bases and J lost 3 bases. The chain's CDR3 is CASSERGNKNIQYF. Written as DNA, the CDR3 is TGTGCCAGCAGTGAGCGGGGGAACAAAAACATTCAGTACTTC. Based on the CDR3 plus reference TRBV2 and TRBJ2-4, the full variable domain is EPEVTQTPSHQVTQMGQEVILRCVPISNHLYFYWYRQILGQKVEFLVSFYNNEISEKSEIFDDQFSVERPDGSNFTLKIRSTKLEDSAMYFCASSERGNKNIQYFGAGTRLSVL.

The chain uses TRBV9 and TRBJ1-6; TRBD1 might be the D (5 bases). CDR1 and CDR2 (germline): SGDLS, YYNGEE. V lost 0 bases and J 10 bases, leaving 11 bases between the germline ends. This CDR3 has 14 amino acids. Here the CDR3 reads CASSVEGSGSPLHF. The CDR3 DNA is TGTGCCAGCAGCGTAGAGGGGTCTGGGTCACCCCTCCACTTT.

The V call is TRBV5-1, the J call TRBJ2-2, with D unclear. This CDR3 is 15 amino acids long. The germline CDR1 and CDR2 sequences are SGHRS and YFSETQ. Trimming stripped 1 base from V and 0 bases from J, with 7 bases between. Here the CDR3 DNA reads TGCGCCAGCAGCTTGAGCGCTACGAACACCGGGGAGCTGTTTTTT. Its protein product is CASSLSATNTGELFF.

This sequence joins TRBV19 and TRBJ1-1; no clear D gene. The CDR3 is 14 amino acids. Germline V lookup: CDR1 LNHDA, CDR2 SQIVND (reference sequence). V dropped 0 bases and J dropped 6 bases, with 11 bases sitting between them. CDR3 sequence: CASSIDRGRAEAFF. In nucleotides, the CDR3 is TGTGCCAGTAGTATAGATCGAGGGAGGGCTGAAGCTTTCTTT.

The chain combines TRBV12-3 or TRBV12-4 with TRBJ2-5; no firm D call. This CDR3 spans 12 amino acids. V was clipped by 5 bases and J by 4 bases, with 8 bases between them. The CDR3 is CASSGTSETQYF. CDR3 in DNA: TGTGCCAGCAGTGGCACATCAGAGACCCAGTACTTC.

This clone has only a few counts. CDR3 residues: CAWSVGLAGGHEQYF. In nucleotides, the CDR3 is TGTGCCTGGAGTGTGGGACTAGCGGGAGGACACGAGCAGTACTTC. V and J are TRBV30 and TRBJ2-7; 15 bases are shared with TRBD2. The CDR3 has 15 residues. The V gene end was trimmed by 0 bases and the J gene end by 5 bases; junction bases not matched to a gene: 2. The V gene's germline CDR1 is GTSNPN and CDR2 SVGIG (reference sequence). The entire variable domain, with the rest obtained from reference TRBV30 and TRBJ2-7, is as follows: SQTIHQWPATLVQPVGSPLSLECTVEGTSNPNLYWYRQAAGRGLQLLFYSVGIGQISSEVPQNLSASRPQDRQFILSSKKLLLSDSGFYLCAWSVGLAGGHEQYFGPGTRLTVT.

The chain recombines TRBV28 with TRBJ1-2; TRBD1 agrees at 10 bases. The V and J ends lost 6 bases and 4 bases, in that order; junction bases with no gene match: 20. Germline V gene sequence: CDR1 MDHEN, CDR2 SYDVKM. The CDR3 totals 19 residues. CDR3 sequence: CASRATSGDRGARSYGYTF. The CDR3, as DNA: TGTGCCAGCAGAGCGACCTCCGGGGACAGGGGTGCTAGATCCTATGGCTACACCTTC.

The chain couples TRBV29-1 to TRBJ1-4; D is uncertain. Trimming left V 3 bases short and J 3 bases short, with 14 bases between. CDR3 length: 15 amino acids. Germline CDR1 is SQVTM and CDR2 is ANQGSEA. The CDR3 DNA sequence: TGCAGCGTTGATTTAGGACGGGAAGCTAATGAAAAACTGTTTTTT. It is translated as CSVDLGREANEKLFF.